This T cell receptor beta chain was documented in a study of blood T cells in healthy people across ages. At the level of the study: In model experiments, template switching was able to capture about one barcoded beta molecule for every two T cells that were present. General study points: Naive T cell percentage strongly correlated with TCR beta diversity.

It was with a sample-barcoded 5' primer and a J-beta primer mix that a second PCR of roughly 7 to 12 cycles was run. MiXCR was run by TCRdb on the 5' RACE reads, yielding one entry per CDR3 protein. The repertoire holds some 1,500,000 distinct CDR3 sequences, with roughly 43% as singletons. On this clonotype: Its antigen is undetermined.

Sequencing used blood. The receptor comes from a young woman in good health.

The CDR3 loop is CASSRREGHNEQFF. The CDR3 DNA follows: TGCGCCAGCAGCCGCCGGGAGGGTCACAATGAGCAGTTCTTC. V and J are TRBV5-1 and TRBJ2-1; TRBD2 matches at 8 bases. CDR1 and CDR2 from the germline V gene are SGHRS and YFSETQ. The CDR3 loop spans 14 amino acids. J was trimmed by 5 bases and V by 4 bases; bases with no gene match: 5.